Each of the 20 T cell receptor beta chains below was sequenced from the same sample in a study of blood T cell repertoires in COVID-19. The method was immunoSEQ multiplex PCR; TCRdb's version includes in-frame clones alone and lacks a portion of them. The sample includes approximately 240,000 clones, under 95% of them seen just once. Sample: PBMCs or T cells enriched from blood (not recorded which). Receptors were obtained from a woman under 30 who had recovered from COVID-19.

The J gene is TRBJ1-2, the V gene TRBV6-5, with 7 bases identical to TRBD1. The V and J ends lost 6 bases and 4 bases, in that order; junction bases with no gene match: 11. Looked up from germline, CDR1 is MNHEY and CDR2 is SVGAGI. This CDR3 contains 15 residues. This CDR3 is CASSKTTGLSYGYTF. The CDR3 DNA sequence: TGTGCCAGCAGCAAAACGACAGGGCTCAGCTATGGCTACACCTTC.

This clone was counted a few times. CDR3 in amino acids: CASSRGGSGNTIYF. In DNA, the CDR3 is TGTGCCAGTAGTAGGGGCGGCTCTGGAAACACCATATATTTT. The chain has TRBV19 and TRBJ1-3, with D perhaps matching TRBD1 (5 bases). The CDR3 length is 14 residues. Germline CDR1 is LNHDA and CDR2 is SQIVND (reference sequence). Trimming stripped 4 bases from V and 0 bases from J, with 7 bases between.

The chain couples TRBV5-4 to TRBJ2-5, with 7 bases identical to TRBD1. CDR1 and CDR2 from the germline V gene are SGHNT and YYREEE (reference sequence). The CDR3 length is 13 residues. With V trimmed by 4 bases and J by 3 bases, 3 bases remained unmatched. The CDR3 loop is CASSAGTEETQYF. DNA for the CDR3: TGTGCCAGCAGCGCAGGGACAGAAGAGACCCAGTACTTC.

The rearrangement joins TRBV21-1 to TRBJ2-2; the table gives TRBD2 as D, unverified against the DNA. TRBV21-1 is shown as a pseudogene. The CDR3 has 20 residues. In nucleotides, the CDR3 is TGTGCCAGCAGCAAATTCCCCCCAGCGGGAGGGCCCCAGAACACCGGGGAGCTGTTTTTT. As protein: CASSKFPPAGGPQNTGELFF.

The chain couples TRBV5-6 to TRBJ1-6; D remains unclear. The CDR3 spans 15 residues. Germline V gives CDR1 SGHDT, CDR2 YYEEEE. With 0 bases removed from V and 0 bases from J, the gap between germline ends came to 4 bases. CDR3 loop: CASSLDGSYNSPLHF. The CDR3 DNA follows: TGTGCCAGCAGCTTGGACGGCTCCTATAATTCACCCCTCCACTTT. Variable domain in full (rest from reference TRBV5-6 and TRBJ1-6): DAGVTQSPTHLIKTRGQQVTLRCSPKSGHDTVSWYQQALGQGPQFIFQYYEEEERQRGNFPDRFSGHQFPNYSSELNVNALLLGDSALYLCASSLDGSYNSPLHFGNGTRLTVT.

The chain joins TRBV4-3 to TRBJ2-7; the D gene is possibly TRBD1 (5 bases). CDR1 and CDR2 (germline): LGHNA, YSLEER. The length of the CDR3 is 16 residues. Trimming removed 1 base at V and 2 bases at J, with 15 bases between. CDR3 amino acids: CASSQAVPSRAYEQYF. In DNA, the CDR3 is TGCGCCAGCAGCCAAGCGGTACCGTCCAGGGCCTACGAGCAGTACTTC.

The J gene is TRBJ2-1, the V gene TRBV6-4; possible D gene TRBD1, 5 bases. V shed 5 bases and J shed 5 bases, with 25 bases lying between them. Germline assignment: CDR1 MRHNA and CDR2 SNTAGT. The CDR3 runs 18 residues. The CDR3 coding sequence is TGTGCCAGCAGTCCTGGGGCAGGTCCCCCTTCGTCGAACAATGAGCAGTTCTTC. As protein: CASSPGAGPPSSNNEQFF.

The chain recombines TRBV24-1 with TRBJ2-1, with D possibly being TRBD2 (7 bases). Per the germline V gene, CDR1 is KGHDR and CDR2 is SFDVKD. The CDR3 covers 15 residues. The V end was cut by 3 bases, the J end by 7 bases, with 15 bases between. The CDR3: CATSDPGRGSNEQFF. DNA of the CDR3: TGTGCCACCAGTGATCCAGGGAGGGGGTCGAATGAGCAGTTCTTC.

This chain uses TRBV6-4 with TRBJ1-2; possibly TRBD1 for D (5 bases). Germline assignment: CDR1 MRHNA and CDR2 SNTAGT. The CDR3 totals 13 residues. The V end was cut by 0 bases, the J end by 7 bases, with 9 bases between. CDR3: CASSDSEGRGYTF. CDR3 DNA: TGTGCCAGCAGTGACTCGGAGGGACGTGGCTACACCTTC.

The chain couples TRBV6-5 to TRBJ1-3, with 7 bases fitting TRBD1. The CDR3 runs 14 residues. With V trimmed by 6 bases and J by 0 bases, 2 bases remained unmatched. Germline CDR1 reads MNHEY; CDR2 reads SVGAGI. The CDR3 DNA follows: TGTGCCAGCAGCTGGACAGGCTCTGGAAACACCATATATTTT. Translated, it gives CASSWTGSGNTIYF.

The chain uses TRBV7-2 and TRBJ2-7; 7 positions match TRBD1. The CDR3 totals 16 residues. The junction had 11 bases not matched to a gene; V was cut back by 5 bases and J by 1 base. Germline CDR1 reads SGHTA; CDR2 reads FQGNSA. The CDR3 DNA follows: TGTGCCAGCAGCCTCCGACAGGGTGATAAGTCCTACGAGCAGTACTTC. Amino acids: CASSLRQGDKSYEQYF.

A single count supports this clone. The V gene is TRBV7-9, the J gene TRBJ2-3; 10 bases fit TRBD2. V trimming: 5 bases; J trimming: 6 bases; junction bases outside the gene matches: 11. The germline CDR1 and CDR2 sequences are SEHNR and FQNEAQ (reference sequence). CDR3 length: 16 amino acids. In nucleotides, the CDR3 is TGTGCCAGCAGCCAATCTAGCGGGGGTCCGTTCGATACGCAGTATTTT. This encodes CASSQSSGGPFDTQYF.

The gene calls are TRBV2 and TRBJ1-4; weak D call: TRBD1 (6 bases). Trimming took off 6 bases at V and 5 bases at J, with 16 bases between the two ends. The germline CDR1 and CDR2 sequences are SNHLY and FYNNEI. This CDR3 spans 15 amino acids. CDR3 DNA: TGTGCCAGCAGAATTTTGGGGGCTCAGAATGAAAAACTGTTTTTT. Residues: CASRILGAQNEKLFF. Filled out from reference TRBV2 and TRBJ1-4, the complete variable domain reads EPEVTQTPSHQVTQMGQEVILRCVPISNHLYFYWYRQILGQKVEFLVSFYNNEISEKSEIFDDQFSVERPDGSNFTLKIRSTKLEDSAMYFCASRILGAQNEKLFFGSGTQLSVL.

The chain has TRBV27 and TRBJ2-7; D might be TRBD1 (6 bases). CDR1 is MNHEY and CDR2 is SMNVEV in the germline V gene (reference sequence). Trimming shortened V by 0 bases and J by 2 bases, and 8 bases separated the two germline ends. The CDR3 sequence is 14 residues long. As DNA, the CDR3 is TGTGCCAGCAGTTTATCTACAGGGACCTACGAGCAGTACTTC. This encodes CASSLSTGTYEQYF.

This clone appeared a single time. The rearrangement links TRBV11-2 to TRBJ2-2; possibly TRBD1 for D (6 bases). Germline-derived CDR1 and CDR2 are SGHAT and FQNNGV. V was trimmed by 4 bases and J by 4 bases, leaving 13 bases between them. The CDR3 runs to 15 residues. CDR3 nucleotide sequence: TGTGCCAGCAGCTCCCAGGGGTATCCCACCGGGGAGCTGTTTTTT. Encoded protein: CASSSQGYPTGELFF.

V gene TRBV28 combines with J gene TRBJ1-2, with D uncertain. The CDR3 is 12 amino acids. The germline V gene has CDR1 MDHEN and CDR2 SYDVKM. V was clipped by 5 bases and J by 5 bases, with 9 bases between them. The DNA for the CDR3 is TGTGCCAGCAGTGGTGGCTTTTATGGCTACACCTTC. It translates to CASSGGFYGYTF.

V and J are TRBV19 and TRBJ2-3; TRBD2 aligns across 7 bases. Per the germline V gene, CDR1 is LNHDA and CDR2 is SQIVND (reference sequence). The CDR3 totals 13 residues. The J segment lost 4 bases and the V segment lost 6 bases, leaving 4 bases of the junction unmatched. CDR3 sequence (DNA): TGTGCCAGTAGACTAGCGTACTCAGATACGCAGTATTTT. It yields the protein CASRLAYSDTQYF.

This chain uses TRBV5-1 with TRBJ1-2, with TRBD1 matching 12 bases. CDR1 and CDR2 (germline): SGHRS, YFSETQ. The length of the CDR3 is 13 residues. V lost 9 bases and J lost 6; bases outside the gene matches: 6. CDR3 DNA sequence: TGCGCCACCAAAGGGGACAGGGGGCATGGCTACACCTTC. It specifies CATKGDRGHGYTF.

The chain recombines TRBV19 with TRBJ1-5; 7 bases map to TRBD1. The germline gives CDR1 LNHDA, CDR2 SQIVND (reference sequence). CDR3 length: 13 residues. The V segment lost 4 bases and the J segment 5 bases; nucleotides outside the gene matches: 2. The CDR3 DNA reads TGTGCCAGTAGTACAGGGGGATATCAGCCCCAGCATTTT. It codes for CASSTGGYQPQHF.

The V gene is TRBV28, the J gene TRBJ1-1; 7 bases are a match to TRBD1. The CDR3 spans 14 residues. Germline V CDR1 and CDR2: MDHEN, SYDVKM. V shed 7 bases and J 5 bases; nucleotides not matched to a gene: 10. The CDR3 DNA reads TGTGCCAGCACGGACAGGTGGATGGTGACTGAAGCTTTCTTT. Translating gives CASTDRWMVTEAFF.